This is a list of T cell receptor beta chains from one sample in a study of siplizumab effects on memory and regulatory T cells. Sequencing was performed with immunoSEQ multiplex PCR; in TCRdb, only in-frame clones are kept and a portion is missing. The table shows tens of thousands of clones, with more than 75% occurring only once. The sequenced sample was naive CD8+ T cells sorted from blood. These receptors all stem from a human donor in good health. The CDR3 runs from the conserved cysteine through the conserved F or W. The D gene is left open where the match is weak. The size field is filled for only some rows; it gives once, few, many or a size class.

TRBJ2-7 TRBV7-9 - - CASSPDPTSYEQYF TGTGCCAGCAGCCCGGACCCTACCTCCTACGAGCAGTACTTC
TRBJ2-7 TRBV5-4 - TRBD2 CASSIGTSEYEQYF TGTGCCAGCAGCATCGGGACTAGTGAATACGAGCAGTACTTC
TRBJ2-7 TRBV14 few - CASSQESYEQYF TGTGCCAGCAGCCAAGAGAGCTACGAGCAGTACTTC
TRBJ2-1 TRBV5-1 - TRBD1 CASSPGQGGNEQFF TGCGCCAGCAGCCCGGGACAGGGGGGCAATGAGCAGTTCTTC
TRBJ2-7 TRBV15 - - CATSTKGEGTYEQYF TGTGCCACCAGCACCAAGGGAGAGGGTACCTACGAGCAGTACTTC
TRBJ1-5 TRBV15 - - CATSRLPDQPQHF TGTGCCACCAGCAGATTACCGGATCAGCCCCAGCATTTT
TRBJ2-7 TRBV9 - - CASSVATGTYEQYF TGTGCCAGCAGCGTAGCTACAGGGACCTACGAGCAGTACTTC
TRBJ1-1 TRBV7-9 - - CASSSGGQSNTEAFF TGTGCCAGCAGCTCAGGCGGGCAGAGCAACACTGAAGCTTTCTTT
TRBJ2-5 TRBV5-6 - TRBD2 CASSSQSGALEGTQYF TGTGCCAGCAGCTCCCAAAGCGGGGCCCTGGAAGGGACCCAGTACTTC
TRBJ2-7 TRBV9 - TRBD2 CASSPRTSGFNSYEQYF TGTGCCAGCAGCCCTAGGACTAGCGGTTTCAACTCCTACGAGCAGTACTTC
TRBJ2-7 TRBV7-6 - TRBD1 CASSSGTGGAEQYF TGTGCCAGCAGCTCAGGGACAGGGGGCGCCGAGCAGTACTTC
TRBJ2-5 TRBV18 once - CASSPGKRETQYF TGTGCCAGCTCACCCGGGAAGAGAGAGACCCAGTACTTC
TRBJ1-2 TRBV6-5 - - CASRYQGNYGYTF TGTGCCAGCAGATATCAGGGGAACTATGGCTACACCTTC
TRBJ1-2 TRBV7-9 few - CASSLSYSGQDYGYTF TGTGCCAGCAGCCTGTCCTACTCTGGGCAAGACTATGGCTACACCTTC
TRBJ2-7 TRBV5-1 - - CASSLARDFYEQYF TGCGCCAGCAGCTTGGCCAGGGATTTCTACGAGCAGTACTTC
TRBJ1-1 TRBV13 - - CASSLVTNTEAFF TGTGCCAGCAGCTTAGTTACGAACACTGAAGCTTTCTTT
TRBJ2-7 TRBV5-1 - - CASSPYGQGSYEQYF TGCGCCAGCAGCCCCTATGGGCAGGGGTCCTACGAGCAGTACTTC
TRBJ2-3 TRBV7-9 - - CASSLGFGDMNTQYF TGTGCCAGCAGCTTAGGGTTCGGAGACATGAATACGCAGTATTTT
TRBJ2-7 TRBV4-1 - TRBD1 CASSLRDRTYEQYF TGCGCCAGCAGCCTCCGGGACAGGACCTACGAGCAGTACTTC
TRBJ2-7 TRBV27 once - CASSSNNPIYEQYF TGTGCCAGCAGTTCTAACAACCCGATCTACGAGCAGTACTTC
TRBJ1-1 TRBV4-1 - TRBD1 CASTVTGANTEAFF TGCGCCAGCACCGTGACAGGGGCAAACACTGAAGCTTTCTTT
TRBJ2-7 TRBV2 - - CASSRREQYF TGTGCCAGCAGCAGGCGCGAGCAGTACTTC
TRBJ2-1 TRBV27 - - CASSLLGEQFF TGTGCCAGCAGTTTGCTGGGTGAGCAGTTCTTC
TRBJ1-1 TRBV5-5 - TRBD1 CASSLRQGLGMNTEAFF TGTGCCAGCAGCTTAAGACAGGGGTTGGGGATGAACACTGAAGCTTTCTTT
TRBJ2-2 TRBV7-9 - TRBD1 CASSRLGTDLSGELFF TGTGCCAGCAGCCGACTCGGGACAGACCTCTCCGGGGAGCTGTTTTTT
TRBJ2-1 TRBV25-1 - - CASSRNNEQFF TGTGCCAGCAGTCGTAACAATGAGCAGTTCTTC